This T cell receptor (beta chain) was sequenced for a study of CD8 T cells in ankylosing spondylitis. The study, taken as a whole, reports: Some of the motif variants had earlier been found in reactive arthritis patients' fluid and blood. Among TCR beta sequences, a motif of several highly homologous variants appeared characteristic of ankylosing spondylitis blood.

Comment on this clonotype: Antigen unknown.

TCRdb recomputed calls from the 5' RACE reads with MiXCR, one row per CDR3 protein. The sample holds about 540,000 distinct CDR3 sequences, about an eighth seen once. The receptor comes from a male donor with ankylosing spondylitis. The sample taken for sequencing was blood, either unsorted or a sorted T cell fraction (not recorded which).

CDR3 sequence (DNA): TGTGCCAGCAGCCAAGAGCGGGACTACAATGAGCAGTTCTTC. Translation: CASSQERDYNEQFF. The chain combines TRBV3-1 with TRBJ2-1; D is perhaps TRBD2 (6 bases). The germline V and J ends were trimmed by 0 bases and 3 bases, with 6 bases remaining between them. CDR1 LGHDT and CDR2 YNNKEL come from the germline V gene (reference sequence). This CDR3 is 14 amino acids long.